The rows below give T cell receptor beta chains drawn from one sample of a study of cytomegalovirus exposure and HLA in healthy donors. TCRdb keeps only in-frame clones here, not all; method: immunoSEQ multiplex PCR. The sample lists 90,000 to 120,000 clones; about 80% were seen once. Sequenced input: PBMCs. These receptors came from a man younger than 45 in good health and CMV-seropositive. The CDR3 runs from the conserved cysteine through the conserved F or W. D genes are given only for firm matches. For some rows the clone size is stated as once, few or many, or as a class when expanded; others skip it.

cdr3_nt cdr3_aa j_call clone_size v_call d_call
TGTGCCAGTAGTCCTGGACGGCAGGGGGGAGAGACCCAGTACTTC CASSPGRQGGETQYF TRBJ2-5 NA TRBV19 NA
TGTGCCAGCAGTGAAAGGGACAGGTCTCGAGACACCTTC CASSERDRSRDTF TRBJ1-2 NA TRBV2 TRBD1
TGTGCCAGCAGCCGGACAGGGTTTAACACTGAAGCTTTCTTT CASSRTGFNTEAFF TRBJ1-1 NA TRBV7-9 TRBD1
TGCGCCAGCAGCTTGGCCGGGACAGGAAACACCATATATTTT CASSLAGTGNTIYF TRBJ1-3 few TRBV5-1 NA
TGTGCCAGCAGTACACAGGGGTACAGCACTGAAGCTTTCTTT CASSTQGYSTEAFF TRBJ1-1 NA TRBV6-6 TRBD1
TGTGCCAGCAGCGCACGGGACAGGGTGACTGAGCAGTTCTTC CASSARDRVTEQFF TRBJ2-1 NA TRBV13 TRBD1
TGTGCCAGCAGGGGGGGGCAGAACACTGAAGCTTTCTTT CASRGGQNTEAFF TRBJ1-1 NA TRBV7-2 NA
TGCGCCAGCAGCTCTGGGACAGGGAGTCACACTGAAGCTTTCTTT CASSSGTGSHTEAFF TRBJ1-1 NA TRBV5-1 TRBD1
TGTGCCAGCAGTTTATCCGGGACAGGGAGAAACATTCAGTACTTC CASSLSGTGRNIQYF TRBJ2-4 NA TRBV27 TRBD1
TGTGCCAGCAGCTTGGCTTATGAGCAGTTCTTC CASSLAYEQFF TRBJ2-1 once TRBV5-8 NA
TGTGCCAGCAGTTTATCGCGAAAGGAGGGCCCTACGTTCTTC CASSLSRKEGPTFF TRBJ2-1 NA TRBV27 NA
TGTGCCAGCAGTGTAGCAGCGGGGGGACAAAATGAGCAGTTCTTC CASSVAAGGQNEQFF TRBJ2-1 NA TRBV2 TRBD2
TGTGCCAGCAGCTTGGAAGGGACAGGGGTCCAGTACTTC CASSLEGTGVQYF TRBJ2-5 few TRBV5-5 TRBD1
TGTGCCAGCACAGGGTCCAATGAGCAGTTCTTC CASTGSNEQFF TRBJ2-1 once TRBV2 NA
TGTGCCAGTACCCGCCGGGACAGGGGAAATGAACGGGAAGCTTTCTTT CASTRRDRGNEREAFF TRBJ1-1 few TRBV19 TRBD1
TGCAGCGTTGTCGGGGGGGAGGCAACTAATGAAAAACTGTTTTTT CSVVGGEATNEKLFF TRBJ1-4 NA TRBV29-1 NA
TGTGCCAGCAGCTTAGTCGGGATTAACTATGGCTACACCTTC CASSLVGINYGYTF TRBJ1-2 NA TRBV11-2 NA
TGTGCCAGCAGCCCCCGCCGGGGAGGAGCGGGGGTAACAGATACGCAGTATTTT CASSPRRGGAGVTDTQYF TRBJ2-3 NA TRBV7-3 TRBD2
TGTGCTAGTGGTCTAACAGGGGTTATGCCCCAGCATTTT CASGLTGVMPQHF TRBJ1-5 NA TRBV12-5 TRBD1
TGTGCCAGCAGCCAAGGGCAGTCAGCCTACGAGCAGTACTTC CASSQGQSAYEQYF TRBJ2-7 NA TRBV14 NA
TGTGCCAGCAGCCAAGAACCCGGGGGACTAGCAATCCAAGAGACCCAGTACTTC CASSQEPGGLAIQETQYF TRBJ2-5 few TRBV4-2 TRBD2
TGTGCCAGCTCCCTGATGGGGAGGTCATCCTACGAGCAGTACTTC CASSLMGRSSYEQYF TRBJ2-7 NA TRBV27 NA
TGTGCCATCAGGCCTCGGACAGGGGTGAACACTGAAGCTTTCTTT CAIRPRTGVNTEAFF TRBJ1-1 NA TRBV10-3 TRBD1
TGTGCCAGCAGACGACCGGGACAGGGGGCGCGGAATTATGGCTACACCTTC CASRRPGQGARNYGYTF TRBJ1-2 NA TRBV11-2 TRBD1
TGCGCCAGCAGCCCAGGACAGGGGTGGTCCTACGAGCAGTACTTC CASSPGQGWSYEQYF TRBJ2-7 NA TRBV4-1 TRBD1
TGTGCCAGCAGCGCGCGGACAGGGCCCACTGAAGCTTTCTTT CASSARTGPTEAFF TRBJ1-1 NA TRBV14 TRBD1
TGTGCCAGGGGAGGGGTCCCCATGAACACTGAAGCTTTCTTT CARGGVPMNTEAFF TRBJ1-1 NA TRBV25-1 NA
TGTGCCTCTCGGGGACAGGGGATAGTTAACACTGAAGCTTTCTTT CASRGQGIVNTEAFF TRBJ1-1 NA TRBV19 TRBD1
TGTGCCAGCAGTGACTCCCCACAGGATGAGCAGTTCTTC CASSDSPQDEQFF TRBJ2-1 few TRBV6-4 NA
TGTGCCAGCAGTTACAGTCGGTCTGAAGCTTTCTTT CASSYSRSEAFF TRBJ1-1 once TRBV6-5 NA
TGTGCCAGCAGTTACTCCGGGACACAAAGGGAAAAACTGTTTTTT CASSYSGTQREKLFF TRBJ1-4 few TRBV6-5 NA
TGTGCCAGTAGTGTCATACATGGTCCCACAGATACGCAGTATTTT CASSVIHGPTDTQYF TRBJ2-3 NA TRBV19 NA
TGTGCCAGCAGCCGCGGGACAGCCGTTTTCTATGGCTACACCTTC CASSRGTAVFYGYTF TRBJ1-2 NA TRBV14 TRBD1
TGTGCCAGCAGTCAGACTACAGGGGGCGGTGAAAAACTGTTTTTT CASSQTTGGGEKLFF TRBJ1-4 few TRBV6-1 TRBD1
TGTGCCAGCGGCCGGGGGGGCTCTGGAAACACCATATATTTT CASGRGGSGNTIYF TRBJ1-3 once TRBV7-2 NA
TGTGCCAGCCTACGGGACAACAACTATGGCTACACCTTC CASLRDNNYGYTF TRBJ1-2 NA TRBV6-5 NA
TGCGCCAGCAGCTTGACAAGAGTGCGGGGCACTGAAGCTTTCTTT CASSLTRVRGTEAFF TRBJ1-1 NA TRBV5-1 NA
TGTGCCAGTAGTATTTCGACAGGGACAAGGGCCAACGTCCTGACTTTC CASSISTGTRANVLTF TRBJ2-6 NA TRBV19 TRBD1
TGTGCCAGTAGTATTGGCGGGGGGCGCACAGATACGCAGTATTTT CASSIGGGRTDTQYF TRBJ2-3 NA TRBV19 TRBD2
TGTGCCAGCAGCGTAGATCGGGGCTCTGGAAACACCATATATTTT CASSVDRGSGNTIYF TRBJ1-3 NA TRBV9 NA
TGTGCCAGCAGCCGAGATGGGGGGGGCACTGAAGCTTTCTTT CASSRDGGGTEAFF TRBJ1-1 once TRBV7-9 NA